Detailed here is one T cell receptor beta chain. The germline V and J ends were trimmed by 7 bases and 7 bases, with 18 bases remaining between them. Per germline, CDR1 MDHEN and CDR2 SYDVKM. CDR3 length: 14 residues. The source of the sample is a study of blood T cell repertoires in COVID-19. About the study: Collection of acute and convalescent COVID-19 samples took place in the United States, Italy and Spain. T cells, B-cell-depleted T cells, or PBMCs provided the cDNA or gDNA that served as material.

As originally analysed: Reference gene primer amplification gave estimated nucleated cell counts. Clones were read by immunoSEQ multiplex PCR, and TCRdb kept only the in-frame ones, dropping some. That table supplies the V and J calls and clone size; D and trimming were determined from the DNA. The sample consists of about 97,000 clones, around 73% of them appearing once. The chain couples TRBV28 to TRBJ2-3; no clear D gene. Specimen: peripheral blood. This clonotype was sampled from a man aged 60 to 75 with active or convalescent COVID-19. The CDR3 region has the DNA TGTGCCAGCACCCCTCTGTTAGCCCCTCATACGCAGTATTTT. Translating gives CASTPLLAPHTQYF.